This T cell receptor beta chain comes out of a study of T cell repertoires in cytomegalovirus infection. At the level of the study: Carrying CMV and the relevant HLA type showed in public TCR beta signatures.

Findings and caveats of the study: Ex vivo responses were dominated by HLA-C-restricted CMV-specific TCR beta clonotypes. Summed frequency of public TCR beta families distinguished CMV carriers with the relevant HLA.

TCRdb analysed the reads with MiXCR anew, one entry per CDR3 protein. The sample consists of hundreds of thousands of distinct CDR3 sequences, approximately 24% of them appearing once. The sample holds many counts of this clonotype. Its antigen is undetermined. V lost 3 bases to trimming and J lost 2 bases, with 13 bases between them. The V gene's germline CDR1 is SGHTA and CDR2 FQGNSA. The CDR3 contains 16 residues. The chain is built from TRBV7-2 and TRBJ2-2; D not certain. The clonotype was recovered from a human donor in good health (CMV status not recorded). Some clones in this sample may be carry-over from other donors' samples. The sample consisted of CD8+ T cells from PBMCs. CDR3 sequence (DNA): TGTGCCAGCAGCTTTCACTGGGTCACCAACACCGGGGAGCTGTTTTTT. It codes for CASSFHWVTNTGELFF.